This T cell receptor beta chain came from a study of beta chain features in type 1 diabetes. Looking at the study overall: Examination covered around 110 million sorted cells spanning all samples.

The study, taken as a whole, reports: TCRB CDR3 length was moderately but significantly reduced in all four CD4+ subsets of Type 1 diabetes patients.

Each sorted fraction was over 95% pure. Remarks on this clone: Its antigen is still unknown.

As every portion of the isolated RNA was reverse transcribed, the sequencing read expressed TCRB transcripts. Produced via immunoSEQ multiplex PCR; TCRdb's table is partial and in-frame only. The sample records nearly 700,000 clones, 13% being singletons. Between the trimmed V and J ends, which lost 0 bases and 5 bases, there was a span of 10 bases. This CDR3 has 14 residues. Germline V gene data show CDR1 as SGHNT and CDR2 as YYREEE (reference sequence). The receptor's source is a man aged 18-30 years with type 1 diabetes. Source material: naive CD4+ T cells from blood. This rearrangement joins TRBV5-4 to TRBJ2-3; no reliable D call. For the CDR3, the DNA is TGTGCCAGCAGCTTGGTGGCGAGTGGAGATACGCAGTATTTT. Translated, it gives CASSLVASGDTQYF. Complete variable domain (other parts from reference TRBV5-4 and TRBJ2-3): ETGVTQSPTHLIKTRGQQVTLRCSSQSGHNTVSWYQQALGQGPQFIFQYYREEENGRGNFPPRFSGLQFPNYSSELNVNALELDDSALYLCASSLVASGDTQYFGPGTRLTVL.